These T cell receptor beta chains were read from a single sample in a study of T cells expressing NK-cell markers. TCRdb reprocessed the 5' RACE reads, keeping one entry per CDR3 protein, no DNA. This repertoire comprises 500,000 to 700,000 distinct CDR3 sequences; its ten largest clones make up around 3.3%. Sequenced sample: blood T cells: a sorted CD56 or NKG2C T cell subset, CD4+ or CD8+ T cells, or bulk PBMC T cells (not recorded which). The receptors were gathered from a man between 18 and 35 years old in good health. CDR3s include the opening cysteine and the closing phenylalanine or tryptophan.

TRBJ1-4	TRBV12-3/TRBV12-4	CASSRDGLFATNEKLFF
TRBJ2-2	TRBV13	CASSVDSSNTGELFF
TRBJ1-1	TRBV6-1	CASSTGQRMNTEAFF
TRBJ2-1	TRBV6-5	CASSYPLAGGPNEQFF
TRBJ2-7	TRBV6-2/TRBV6-3	CASSLSGRDEQYF
TRBJ2-5	TRBV4-1	CASSQGYGGTAQETQYF
TRBJ1-2	TRBV12-3/TRBV12-4	CASSSGTGEGYTF
TRBJ1-4	TRBV12-3/TRBV12-4	CASRRAVETTNEKLFF
TRBJ2-2	TRBV2	CASIRRAGESTGELFF
TRBJ1-1	TRBV20-1	CSARVGGFIDTEAFF
TRBJ1-1	TRBV6-1	CATLWGATEAFF
TRBJ2-5	TRBV10-3	CAISEDDRSGRAPETQYF
TRBJ2-1	TRBV7-8	CATLGPSRGDEQFF
TRBJ1-2	TRBV29-1	CSVEDRGTHGYTF
TRBJ2-1	TRBV6-2/TRBV6-3	CASSYPRSGLYNEQFF
TRBJ2-1	TRBV12-3/TRBV12-4	CASSPREGGANEQFF
TRBJ1-1	TRBV18	CASSTRQGDTEAFF
TRBJ2-3	TRBV11-2	CASSKVSMRKYF
TRBJ2-6	TRBV5-1	CASSSWDRLAGANVLTF
TRBJ2-3	TRBV7-2	CASSLVAGDTDTQYF
TRBJ1-2	TRBV30	CAWSALLNYGYTF
TRBJ2-1	TRBV5-4	CASSLGYSGNEQFF
TRBJ1-4	TRBV4-3	CASSHSLAAGNEKLFF
TRBJ2-7	TRBV9	CASSVEGLAGEQYF
TRBJ2-1	TRBV20-1	CSASPGTGVYEQFF